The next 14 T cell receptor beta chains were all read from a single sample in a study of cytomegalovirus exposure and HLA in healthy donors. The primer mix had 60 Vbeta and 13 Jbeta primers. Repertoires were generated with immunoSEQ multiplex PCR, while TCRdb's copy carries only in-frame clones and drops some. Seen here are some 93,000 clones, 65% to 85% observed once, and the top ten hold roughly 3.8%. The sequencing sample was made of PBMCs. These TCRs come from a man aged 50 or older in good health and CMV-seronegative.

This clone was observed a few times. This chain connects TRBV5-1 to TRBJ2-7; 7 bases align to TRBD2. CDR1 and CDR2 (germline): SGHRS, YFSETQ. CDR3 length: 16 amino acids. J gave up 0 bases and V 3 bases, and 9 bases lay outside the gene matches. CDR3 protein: CASSSGGRYSSYEQYF. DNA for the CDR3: TGCGCCAGCAGCTCGGGGGGACGGTACAGCTCCTACGAGCAGTACTTC.

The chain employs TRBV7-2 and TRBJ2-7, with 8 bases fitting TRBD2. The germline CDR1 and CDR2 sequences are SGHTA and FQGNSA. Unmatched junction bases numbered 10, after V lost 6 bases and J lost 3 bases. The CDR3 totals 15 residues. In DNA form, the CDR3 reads TGTGCCAGCAGTCGAGGACTAGCCGGGTTCTACGAGCAGTACTTC. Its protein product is CASSRGLAGFYEQYF.

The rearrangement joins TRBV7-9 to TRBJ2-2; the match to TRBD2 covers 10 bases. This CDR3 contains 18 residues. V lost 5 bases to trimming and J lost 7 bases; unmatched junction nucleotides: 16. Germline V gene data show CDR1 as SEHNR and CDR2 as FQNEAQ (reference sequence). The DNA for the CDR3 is TGTGCCAGCAGCGTACCTGTGGGCCTAGCGGGAGTGGTCGGGGAGCTGTTTTTT. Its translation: CASSVPVGLAGVVGELFF.

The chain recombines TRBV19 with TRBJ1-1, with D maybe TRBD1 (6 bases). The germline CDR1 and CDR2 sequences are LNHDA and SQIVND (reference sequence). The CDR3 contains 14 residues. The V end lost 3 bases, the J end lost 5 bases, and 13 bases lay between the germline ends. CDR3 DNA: TGTGCCAGTAGTATTATGAGGGGGGGGACTGAAGCTTTCTTT. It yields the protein CASSIMRGGTEAFF. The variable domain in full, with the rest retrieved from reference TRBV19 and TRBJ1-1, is DGGITQSPKYLFRKEGQNVTLSCEQNLNHDAMYWYRQDPGQGLRLIYYSQIVNDFQKGDIAEGYSVSREKKESFPLTVTSAQKNPTAFYLCASSIMRGGTEAFFGQGTRLTVV.

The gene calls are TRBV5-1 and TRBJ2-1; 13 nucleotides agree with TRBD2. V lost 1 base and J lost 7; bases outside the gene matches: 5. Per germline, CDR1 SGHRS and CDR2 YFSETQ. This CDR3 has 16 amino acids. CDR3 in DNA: TGCGCCAGCAGCTTGACACTAGCGGGAGGGCCGAATGAGCAGTTCTTC. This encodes CASSLTLAGGPNEQFF.

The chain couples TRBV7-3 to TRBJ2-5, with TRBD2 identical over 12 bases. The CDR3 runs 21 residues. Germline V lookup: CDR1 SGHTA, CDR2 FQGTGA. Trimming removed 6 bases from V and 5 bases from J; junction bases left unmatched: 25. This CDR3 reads CASRTSGRYCGGRWPKETQYF. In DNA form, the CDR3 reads TGTGCCAGCAGAACTAGCGGGAGGTATTGTGGGGGCAGGTGGCCAAAGGAGACCCAGTACTTC.

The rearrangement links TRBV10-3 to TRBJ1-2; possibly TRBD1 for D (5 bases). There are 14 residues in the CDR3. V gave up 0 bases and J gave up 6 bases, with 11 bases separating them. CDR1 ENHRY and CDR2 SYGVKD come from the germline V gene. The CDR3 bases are TGTGCCATCAGTGAGTCGGGGGGGGAGGATGGCTACACCTTC. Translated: CAISESGGEDGYTF.

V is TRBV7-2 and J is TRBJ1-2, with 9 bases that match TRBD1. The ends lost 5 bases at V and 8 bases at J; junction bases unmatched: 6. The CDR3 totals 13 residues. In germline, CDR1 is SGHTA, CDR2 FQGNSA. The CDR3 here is CASSVDRGTGYTF. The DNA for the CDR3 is TGTGCCAGCAGCGTTGACAGGGGGACAGGCTACACCTTC.

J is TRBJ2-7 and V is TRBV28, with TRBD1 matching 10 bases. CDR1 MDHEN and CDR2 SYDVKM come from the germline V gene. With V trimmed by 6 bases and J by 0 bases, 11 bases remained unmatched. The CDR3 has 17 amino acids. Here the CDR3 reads CASRRRLGQGSSYEQYF. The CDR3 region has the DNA TGTGCCAGCAGACGACGGTTGGGACAGGGGAGCTCCTACGAGCAGTACTTC.

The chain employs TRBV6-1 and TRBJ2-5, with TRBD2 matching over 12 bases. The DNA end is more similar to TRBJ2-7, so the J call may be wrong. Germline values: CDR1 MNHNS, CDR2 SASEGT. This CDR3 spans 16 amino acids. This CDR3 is CASSDWTSGKGYEQYF. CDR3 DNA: TGTGCCAGCAGTGACTGGACTAGCGGGAAAGGATACGAGCAGTACTTC.

CDR3 residues: CASSLGTRTGGAGANVLTF. The CDR3 nucleotides are TGCGCCAGCAGCTTGGGTACGCGGACAGGAGGTGCTGGGGCCAACGTCCTGACTTTC. This rearrangement joins TRBV5-1 to TRBJ2-6; the match to TRBD1 covers 7 bases. The germline V gene encodes CDR1 SGHRS and CDR2 YFSETQ. The CDR3 is 19 amino acids. The V segment lost 0 bases and the J segment 2 bases; nucleotides outside the gene matches: 11.

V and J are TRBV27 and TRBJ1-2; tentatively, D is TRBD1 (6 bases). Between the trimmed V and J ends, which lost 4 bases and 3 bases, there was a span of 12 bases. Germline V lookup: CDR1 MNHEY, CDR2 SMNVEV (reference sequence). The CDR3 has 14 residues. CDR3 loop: CASSSTTGYYGYTF. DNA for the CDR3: TGTGCCAGCAGTTCCACAACAGGGTACTATGGCTACACCTTC.

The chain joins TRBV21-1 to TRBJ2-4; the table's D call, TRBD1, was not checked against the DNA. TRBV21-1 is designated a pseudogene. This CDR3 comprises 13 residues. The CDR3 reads CASTLTPRPNSYF. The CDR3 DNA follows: TGTGCCAGCACCTTGACCCCCAGGCCCAATTCGTACTTC.

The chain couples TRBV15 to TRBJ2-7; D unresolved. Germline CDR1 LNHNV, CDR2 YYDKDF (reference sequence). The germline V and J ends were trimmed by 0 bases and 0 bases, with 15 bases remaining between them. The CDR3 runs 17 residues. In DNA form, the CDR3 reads TGTGCCACCAGCAGAGATCTACAGCTTAAGCTCTCCTACGAGCAGTACTTC. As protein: CATSRDLQLKLSYEQYF.